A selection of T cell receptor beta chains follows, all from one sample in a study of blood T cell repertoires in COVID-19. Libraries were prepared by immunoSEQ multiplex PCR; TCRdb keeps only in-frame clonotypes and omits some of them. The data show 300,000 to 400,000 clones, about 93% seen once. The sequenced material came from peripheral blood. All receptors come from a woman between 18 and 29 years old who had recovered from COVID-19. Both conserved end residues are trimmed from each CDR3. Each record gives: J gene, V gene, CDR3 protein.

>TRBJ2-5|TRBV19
ASAPIDAEGTQY
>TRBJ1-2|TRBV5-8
ASSLDSNYGYT
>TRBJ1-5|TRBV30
AWSRGSARTQPQH
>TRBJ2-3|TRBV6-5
ASKYGGQLTDTQY
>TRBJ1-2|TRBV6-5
ATRVGRAVYGYT
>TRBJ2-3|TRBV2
ASSEARQRGHTDTQY
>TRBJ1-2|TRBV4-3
ASSQDGTYGYT
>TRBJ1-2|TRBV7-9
ASSPGGQGFGNYGYT
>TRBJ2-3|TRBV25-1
ASSSGRARRRTDTQY
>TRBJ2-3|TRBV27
ASSSSTGYWY
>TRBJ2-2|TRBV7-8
ASSPRRGVRTGELF
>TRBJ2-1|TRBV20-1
SASLAGLYNEQF
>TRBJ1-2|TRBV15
ATSRGDRVGYT
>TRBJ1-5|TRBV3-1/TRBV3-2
ASSHPGQGQPQH
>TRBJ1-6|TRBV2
ASSDWQNSPLH
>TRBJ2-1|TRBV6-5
ASSYSTSGSYNEQF
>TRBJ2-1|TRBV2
ASSPPGLAGANEQF
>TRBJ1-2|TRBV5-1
ASSLTGGADYGYT
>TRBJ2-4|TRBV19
ASSTGQGLGNIQY
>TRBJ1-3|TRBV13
ASSPGTGPGNTIY
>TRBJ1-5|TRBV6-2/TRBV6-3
ASSQEGRGNQPQH
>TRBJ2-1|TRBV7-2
ASSPPRGAHWKF
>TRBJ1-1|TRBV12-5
ASALARSGPTEAF
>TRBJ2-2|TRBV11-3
ASSLEGRGTEKRNTGELF
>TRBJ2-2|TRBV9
ASSVTGLTGELF
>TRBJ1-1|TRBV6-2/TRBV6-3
ASSTQGYTEAF
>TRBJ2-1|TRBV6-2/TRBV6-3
ASSSAGNEQF
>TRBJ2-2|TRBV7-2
ASSLGLAGVEGTGELF
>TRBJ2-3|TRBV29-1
SVEGGYGFTDTQY
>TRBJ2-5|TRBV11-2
ASSFSLQETQY
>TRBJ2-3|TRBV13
ASSSRLAGVLSTDTQY
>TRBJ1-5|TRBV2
ASTFFSQGDGQPQH
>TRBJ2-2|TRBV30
AWSKRTSFLTNTGELF
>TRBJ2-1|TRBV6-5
ASSLLAGGINEQF
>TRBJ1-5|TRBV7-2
ASSLTGGRGNQPQH
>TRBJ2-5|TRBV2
ASSPQGTVGTQY
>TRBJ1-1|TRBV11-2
ASSFRRNTEAF
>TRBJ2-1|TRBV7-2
ASSALGGSSYNEQF
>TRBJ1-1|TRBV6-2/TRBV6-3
ASSYSVEVNTEAF
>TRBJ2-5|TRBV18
ASSPSGGAETQY